This T cell receptor beta chain was identified during a study of cytomegalovirus exposure and HLA in healthy donors. Regarding the study as a whole: Analyses of presence and absence presupposed an approximately uniform sequencing depth across donors.

The primer mix had 60 Vbeta and 13 Jbeta primers. Assay: immunoSEQ multiplex PCR; the TCRdb copy retains only in-frame clones and omits some. The sample consists of around 50,000 clones, 80% of them appearing once. This CDR3 spans 11 amino acids. Worth noting for this clone: The antigen is unknown.

The chain recombines TRBV21-1 with TRBJ1-2. TRBV21-1 is a pseudogene locus. Sequencing used PBMCs. This TCR derives from a man aged 30 to 45 in good health and CMV-seropositive. The CDR3 is CASSTNYGYTF. CDR3 coding DNA: TGTGCCAGCTCTACCAACTATGGCTACACCTTC.